This passage covers 20 T cell receptor beta chains from one sample sequenced in a study of T cells in Graves' hyperthyroidism and ophthalmopathy. Amplification of TCR beta CDR3 regions used RNA as the template. HTBI primers drove first-round RT-PCR of the TCR CDR3. TCRdb called the multiplex PCR reads again in MiXCR, with one record for every CDR3 protein. The sample contains about 360,000 distinct CDR3 sequences, under 15% of which appear only once. The sample was blood. The receptors originated from a woman between 18 and 30 years old with Graves' hyperthyroidism.

This clonotype was counted only a few times. The V call is TRBV10-3, the J call TRBJ1-1; the D is unclear. The CDR3 contains 14 residues. The germline V gene encodes CDR1 ENHRY and CDR2 SYGVKD. Trimming removed 3 bases from V and 0 bases from J, with 8 bases in between. Written as DNA, the CDR3 is TGTGCCATCAGTGAACGGCAGATGAACACTGAAGCTTTCTTT. This gives the protein CAISERQMNTEAFF.

This clonotype was detected ten times or more. The chain links TRBV3-1 to TRBJ2-5; D gene ambiguous. The V and J ends lost 0 bases and 5 bases respectively, with 16 bases between them. There are 16 residues in the CDR3. Germline V gene lookup returns CDR1 LGHDT and CDR2 YNNKEL (reference sequence). The CDR3 DNA is TGTGCCAGCAGCCAAGAGGTCGGCAACCGAAGGGAGACCCAGTACTTC. Translating gives CASSQEVGNRRETQYF.

The rearrangement joins TRBV28 to TRBJ1-3; D call uncertain. V lost 9 bases, J lost 2 bases, and 8 bases lay in between. This CDR3 is built from 12 residues. CDR1 is MDHEN, CDR2 SYDVKM, per germline. CDR3 residues: CASGVAGNTIYF. The DNA of the CDR3 is TGTGCCAGTGGCGTCGCTGGAAACACCATATATTTT.

This clonotype was observed many times. This chain links TRBV12-3 or TRBV12-4 with TRBJ2-1, with TRBD1 as a possible D gene (5 bases). This CDR3 is 11 amino acids long. V was shortened by 5 bases and J by 8 bases, with 7 bases between the two germline ends. CDR3 in DNA: TGTGCCAGCAGTCTGACAGATGAGCAGTTCTTC. As protein: CASSLTDEQFF.

In its sample, this clonotype was seen many times. The V call is TRBV11-2, the J call TRBJ2-1; no clear D gene. V shed 7 bases and J shed 6 bases, with 4 bases lying between them. Germline loops: CDR1 SGHAT, CDR2 FQNNGV. This CDR3 comprises 10 residues. Here the CDR3 reads CASNFNEQFF. CDR3 nucleotides: TGTGCCAGCAACTTCAATGAGCAGTTCTTC.

This clonotype occurred many times. V is TRBV28 and J is TRBJ1-2, with D possibly being TRBD1 (5 bases). Germline assignment: CDR1 MDHEN and CDR2 SYDVKM. V was trimmed by 3 bases and J by 1 base, leaving 21 bases between them. The CDR3 has 18 residues. CDR3 amino acids: CASSLYQPQGLRNYGYTF. CDR3 in DNA: TGTGCCAGCAGTTTGTACCAACCCCAGGGTTTACGTAACTATGGCTACACCTTC.

This clonotype was found many times. Here the CDR3 reads CASSALTGGGSGANVLTF. The CDR3 DNA reads as TGTGCCAGCAGTGCCCTTACGGGGGGCGGCTCTGGGGCCAACGTCCTGACTTTC. The chain combines TRBV2 with TRBJ2-6; weak D call: TRBD2 (7 bases). CDR1 is SNHLY, CDR2 FYNNEI, per germline. V lost 4 bases, J lost 0 bases, and 16 bases lay in between. The length of the CDR3 is 18 residues.

This clonotype was seen repeatedly, ten times or more. V and J are TRBV13 and TRBJ1-1; D not certain. Germline lookup yields CDR1 PRHDT and CDR2 FYEKMQ (reference sequence). Trimming took off 3 bases at V and 4 bases at J, with 12 bases between the two ends. The CDR3 consists of 14 residues. The CDR3 loop is CASSFGRPVTEAFF. Written as DNA, the CDR3 is TGTGCCAGCAGCTTCGGCAGGCCAGTCACTGAAGCTTTCTTT.

The rearrangement uses TRBV13 and TRBJ2-3; no definite D call. The CDR3 has 13 residues. Trimming cost V 5 bases and J 3 bases, with 9 bases left between them. From germline, CDR1 is PRHDT and CDR2 FYEKMQ (reference sequence). The CDR3 here is CASSEDRTDTQYF. The CDR3 DNA is TGTGCCAGCAGCGAGGATCGGACAGATACGCAGTATTTT.

The rearrangement uses TRBV5-4 and TRBJ1-6; D call uncertain. The CDR3 contains 15 residues. Per germline, CDR1 SGHNT and CDR2 YYREEE (reference sequence). The germline V and J ends were trimmed by 4 bases and 7 bases, with 15 bases remaining between them. This CDR3 reads CASSPDPSHNSPLHF. CDR3 coding DNA: TGTGCCAGCAGCCCGGATCCAAGTCACAATTCACCCCTCCACTTT.

The sample holds many counts of this clonotype. The chain carries TRBV6-1 and TRBJ1-4, with D perhaps TRBD1 (6 bases). CDR3 length: 15 amino acids. Germline lookup yields CDR1 MNHNS and CDR2 SASEGT. V was clipped by 6 bases and J by 4 bases, with 15 bases between them. The CDR3 region is CASRRGGADNEKLFF. CDR3 sequence (DNA): TGTGCCAGCAGGCGGGGGGGGGCGGATAATGAAAAACTGTTTTTT.

Turning to this clonotype: A much larger clone sits a single nucleotide away, making a read error possible. The chain couples TRBV12-3 or TRBV12-4 to TRBJ1-2; D is unclear. Trimming took 1 base from V and 8 from J, leaving 11 bases between them. This CDR3 has 13 amino acids. DNA of the CDR3: TGTGCCAGCAGTTTAGGGAGGAGTTGGGGCTACACCTTC. This gives the protein CASSLGRSWGYTF.

This clonotype was observed many times. This chain joins TRBV7-3 and TRBJ2-4; D may be TRBD2 (6 bases). The CDR3 is 17 residues long. V lost 6 bases and J lost 1, with 19 bases in between. From germline, CDR1 is SGHTA and CDR2 FQGTGA. CDR3 DNA: TGTGCCAGCAGAAGCTGGGGGGACGCTTTTGCCAAAAACATTCAGTACTTC. Its protein product is CASRSWGDAFAKNIQYF.

This clonotype was detected many times. CDR3 sequence (DNA): TGTGCCAGCAGTTACCAGCGACTCCCACAGGGGAACACTGAAGCTTTCTTT. Amino acids: CASSYQRLPQGNTEAFF. The chain joins TRBV6-6 to TRBJ1-1, with D possibly matching TRBD1 (6 bases). The V gene's germline CDR1 is MNHNY and CDR2 SVGAGI (reference sequence). The V end lost 2 bases, the J end lost 1 base, and 17 bases lay between the germline ends. The CDR3 loop spans 17 amino acids.

This clonotype was observed at least ten times. The chain couples TRBV20-1 to TRBJ1-4; D call uncertain. Trimming removed 6 bases from V and 0 bases from J, with 14 bases in between. In germline, CDR1 is DFQATT, CDR2 SNEGSKA (reference sequence). The CDR3 has 15 amino acids. The CDR3 loop reads CSAKPAGSTNEKLFF. The CDR3 DNA sequence: TGCAGTGCCAAACCGGCCGGGTCAACTAATGAAAAACTGTTTTTT.

This clonotype was counted many times. The CDR3 is CASSFRQNTEAFF. Here the CDR3 DNA reads TGTGCCAGCAGCTTCCGACAGAACACTGAAGCTTTCTTT. V and J are TRBV7-8 and TRBJ1-1; D uncertain. This CDR3 comprises 13 residues. Trimming cost V 3 bases and J 1 base, with 6 bases left between them. Germline CDR1 and CDR2: SGHVS and FQNEAQ.

This sequence joins TRBV11-2 and TRBJ1-3; D gene uncertain. The germline CDR1 and CDR2 sequences are SGHAT and FQNNGV. The CDR3 extends over 15 amino acids. The V end was cut by 1 base, the J end by 0 bases, with 7 bases between. This CDR3 reads CASSLVRSSGNTIYF. The CDR3, as DNA: TGTGCCAGCAGCTTAGTACGGTCCTCTGGAAACACCATATATTTT.

The chain uses TRBV27 and TRBJ1-6; no clear D gene. Trimming took 3 bases from V and 5 from J, leaving 8 bases between them. The V gene's germline CDR1 is MNHEY and CDR2 SMNVEV (reference sequence). This CDR3 region has 14 residues. The chain's CDR3 is CASSFLVDNSPLHF. CDR3 in DNA: TGTGCCAGCAGTTTCCTAGTGGATAATTCACCCCTCCACTTT.

Comments on this clonotype: A read error may produce the germline difference seen at one junction end. CDR3 residues: CASSLRFTSEREDQEAQYF. The CDR3 nucleotides are TGTGCCAGCAGCTTAAGATTCACCTCTGAGCGGGAGGACCAAGAGGCCCAGTACTTC. This chain links TRBV11-2 with TRBJ2-5; 9 bases agree with TRBD2. In germline, CDR1 is SGHAT, CDR2 FQNNGV. The CDR3 runs to 19 residues.

This clonotype has a count of ten or more. The CDR3 protein is CSAPWLFGEEGYTF. The CDR3 nucleotides are TGCAGTGCCCCCTGGTTATTTGGGGAGGAGGGCTACACCTTC. This sequence joins TRBV20-1 and TRBJ1-2, with D hard to call. Germline V gene data show CDR1 as DFQATT and CDR2 as SNEGSKA (reference sequence). The V end lost 6 bases, the J end lost 8 bases, and 22 bases lay between the germline ends. The CDR3 consists of 14 residues.